This is a list of T cell receptor beta chains from one sample in a study of T cells after yellow fever vaccination. From the 5' RACE reads, TCRdb called clonotypes with MiXCR, one entry per CDR3 protein. Of about 300,000 distinct CDR3 sequences listed, approximately 10% are singletons. The source was CD4+ T cells sorted from PBMCs, collected 5 days after the yellow fever booster vaccination. All receptors derive from a man between 18 and 29 years old who received the YFV17D yellow fever vaccine. CDR3s include the opening cysteine and the closing phenylalanine or tryptophan. The D gene is left open where the match is weak. The size of a clone is reported for some rows only, either as once, few or many, or as a class for expanded clones.

j_call: TRBJ2-5
d_call: TRBD2
v_call: TRBV10-3
clone_size: few
cdr3_nt: TGTGCCATCAGTGAGCTTCAGGGAGGGGAGACCCAGTACTTC
cdr3_aa: CAISELQGGETQYF

j_call: TRBJ2-1
d_call: .
v_call: TRBV5-1
clone_size: many
cdr3_nt: TGCGCCAGCAGCTTTGGTGGGTACAATGAGCAGTTCTTC
cdr3_aa: CASSFGGYNEQFF

j_call: TRBJ1-1
d_call: TRBD1
v_call: TRBV6-6
clone_size: .
cdr3_nt: TGTGCCAGCAGCGACAGGGACACTGAAGCTTTCTTT
cdr3_aa: CASSDRDTEAFF

j_call: TRBJ2-5
d_call: .
v_call: TRBV5-1
clone_size: .
cdr3_nt: TGCGCCAGCAGCTTGGGAAACGTCGCCTCCGGCGAGACCCAGTACTTC
cdr3_aa: CASSLGNVASGETQYF

j_call: TRBJ2-3
d_call: TRBD1
v_call: TRBV20-1
clone_size: .
cdr3_nt: TGCAGTGCTAGAGGGACAGGTGGCACAGATACGCAGTATTTT
cdr3_aa: CSARGTGGTDTQYF

j_call: TRBJ2-5
d_call: .
v_call: TRBV6-5
clone_size: .
cdr3_nt: TGTGCCAGCAGTTACTCGACCGGGGCCGCGGACACCCCGGGGACCCAGTACTTC
cdr3_aa: CASSYSTGAADTPGTQYF

j_call: TRBJ1-2
d_call: .
v_call: TRBV5-1
clone_size: .
cdr3_nt: TGCGCCAGCAGCTTACATACGGGGGGCTATGGCTACACCTTC
cdr3_aa: CASSLHTGGYGYTF

j_call: TRBJ2-1
d_call: .
v_call: TRBV5-1
clone_size: few
cdr3_nt: TGCGCCAGCAGCGGGGACGGCTACAATGAGCAGTTCTTC
cdr3_aa: CASSGDGYNEQFF

j_call: TRBJ1-6
d_call: TRBD1
v_call: TRBV20-1
clone_size: many
cdr3_nt: TGCAGTGCTAGAGAACAGGGGGGGAATTCACCCCTCCACTTT
cdr3_aa: CSAREQGGNSPLHF

j_call: TRBJ2-2
d_call: .
v_call: TRBV6-5
clone_size: .
cdr3_nt: TGTGCCAGCAGTTCCGGGGGGCAAGGAACCGGGGAGCTGTTTTTT
cdr3_aa: CASSSGGQGTGELFF

j_call: TRBJ1-2
d_call: .
v_call: TRBV5-6
clone_size: few
cdr3_nt: TGTGCCAGCAGCTTGGATAAGGGGTCCACCTATGGCTACACCTTC
cdr3_aa: CASSLDKGSTYGYTF

j_call: TRBJ1-1
d_call: .
v_call: TRBV20-1
clone_size: .
cdr3_nt: TGCAGTGCTAGAGATTTAGGCCTTCCGGGGATCTTT
cdr3_aa: CSARDLGLPGIF

j_call: TRBJ1-2
d_call: .
v_call: TRBV5-1
clone_size: few
cdr3_nt: TGCGCCAGCGCCCCTACTCCACAGGGCCGATTAAACTATGGCTACACCTTC
cdr3_aa: CASAPTPQGRLNYGYTF

j_call: TRBJ1-1
d_call: TRBD1
v_call: TRBV6-6
clone_size: many
cdr3_nt: TGTGCCAGCAGACGTCCGGGACAGGCGAACACTGAAGCTTTCTTT
cdr3_aa: CASRRPGQANTEAFF

j_call: TRBJ2-7
d_call: TRBD1
v_call: TRBV20-1
clone_size: .
cdr3_nt: TGCAGTGCTTTGTTCAGGGGGCGAAGATTCGAGCAGTACTTC
cdr3_aa: CSALFRGRRFEQYF

j_call: TRBJ1-1
d_call: TRBD1
v_call: TRBV30
clone_size: .
cdr3_nt: TGTGCCTGGAGCCGATCCAGGGGGGGGTACACTGAAGCTTTCTTT
cdr3_aa: CAWSRSRGGYTEAFF

j_call: TRBJ1-1
d_call: .
v_call: TRBV4-3
clone_size: many
cdr3_nt: TGCGCCAGCAGCCAAGATTGGGGGGCGGCTCAAGCTTTCTTT
cdr3_aa: CASSQDWGAAQAFF

j_call: TRBJ2-3
d_call: .
v_call: TRBV7-2
clone_size: .
cdr3_nt: TGTGCCAGCGCAAGGGGTGGCACAGATACGCAGTATTTT
cdr3_aa: CASARGGTDTQYF

j_call: TRBJ2-5
d_call: .
v_call: TRBV7-2
clone_size: many
cdr3_nt: TGTGCCAGCAGCTTGGGTATAGGGAAGACCCAGTACTTC
cdr3_aa: CASSLGIGKTQYF

j_call: TRBJ2-3
d_call: TRBD2
v_call: TRBV20-1
clone_size: few
cdr3_nt: TGCAGTGCTAGAGATAGCGGGGTGGGCGATACGCAGTATTTT
cdr3_aa: CSARDSGVGDTQYF

j_call: TRBJ2-7
d_call: .
v_call: TRBV7-9
clone_size: .
cdr3_nt: TGTGCCAGCACTCCTGTGGGACTCCCAACTGCCACGACCTACGAGCAGTACTTC
cdr3_aa: CASTPVGLPTATTYEQYF